This T cell receptor (beta chain) was found in a study of blood T cell repertoires in COVID-19. For the study at large: Donors in the United States, Italy and Spain gave samples during acute or convalescent COVID-19. PBMCs, B-cell-depleted T cells, or T cells provided the cDNA or gDNA that made up the material.

Sequencing used immunoSEQ multiplex PCR; TCRdb keeps in-frame clones, though not all of them. Found here are 40,000 to 60,000 clones, about 92% of them singletons; the top ten hold 3.9%. This clone appeared once. From germline, CDR1 is MDHEN and CDR2 SYDVKM. CDR3 size: 15 residues. Trimming at V came to 5 bases and at J to 0 bases, leaving 5 bases not matched to a gene. The sequence came from a human donor in a cohort sampled during active COVID-19. Sequencing was carried out using peripheral blood. The rearrangement links TRBV28 to TRBJ1-2, with TRBD1 matching over 8 bases. DNA of the CDR3: TGTGCCAGCAGTCCCCCGGGACAGGCTAACTATGGCTACACCTTC. Translation: CASSPPGQANYGYTF.